This T cell receptor (beta chain) emerged from a study of cytomegalovirus exposure and HLA in healthy donors. Researchers ran the PCR with 60 Vbeta and 13 Jbeta primers. Original processing notes: An analysis that came later counted 77 million or so unique TCR beta chains, 10 million to 12 million shared. Generated by immunoSEQ multiplex PCR, the TCRdb table keeps only in-frame clones and is missing some. V, J and clone size derive from that table, while D and trimming were established from the DNA sequence. The repertoire holds roughly 100,000 clones, with around 67% as singletons. Study observations and caveats: An assumption of roughly uniform sequencing depth across donors underlay the presence/absence analyses. Many donors carried some public TCRs, although rarity characterized most TCR sequences. For most TCR beta V segments, an earlier analysis put the productive rate at about 87% or about 30% of the time.

A word on this clone: Its specificity is not known.

Per the germline V gene, CDR1 is SGHRS and CDR2 is YFSETQ. V was trimmed by 1 base and J by 1 base, leaving 13 bases between them. The CDR3 spans 16 residues. The chain has TRBV5-1 and TRBJ2-3, with a possible D match to TRBD2 (6 bases). The source of this sequence is a woman aged 45-60 years in good health and CMV-seronegative. The sample was PBMCs. The DNA for the CDR3 is TGCGCCAGCAGCTTGTGGCCGGGGGAACGCACAGATACGCAGTATTTT. Amino acids: CASSLWPGERTDTQYF.